This T cell receptor beta chain is from a study of cytomegalovirus exposure and HLA in healthy donors. Overall study context: Tens of millions of unique TCRs, all from HLA-typed donors, were included in an early release of the data.

V was pared by 6 bases and J by 2 bases, with 20 bases between. This CDR3 has 16 residues. Germline CDR1 SGHAT, CDR2 FQNNGV. Study-level results: A missense DCLRE1C variant was associated with V- and J-gene trimming of TCR beta chains in a later analysis, and an independent cohort replicated the association. Prediction of most subjects' HLA-A and HLA-B alleles by TCR beta sequences was reportedly accurate.

With regard to this clone: Its antigen is as yet unknown.

The PCR used 60 Vbeta and 13 Jbeta primers. Profiled with immunoSEQ multiplex PCR; TCRdb holds only in-frame clones, not every one. Listed are about 43,000 clones; roughly 1.8% falls within the top ten. The sequence was collected from a woman aged 25 to 39 in good health and CMV-seronegative. Source material: PBMCs. The gene calls are TRBV11-2 and TRBJ2-7, with TRBD2 as a possible D gene (7 bases). The CDR3 bases are TGTGCCAGCAGTTATAAGGGGGGGCACAGCGCCTACGAGCAGTACTTC. It is translated as CASSYKGGHSAYEQYF.